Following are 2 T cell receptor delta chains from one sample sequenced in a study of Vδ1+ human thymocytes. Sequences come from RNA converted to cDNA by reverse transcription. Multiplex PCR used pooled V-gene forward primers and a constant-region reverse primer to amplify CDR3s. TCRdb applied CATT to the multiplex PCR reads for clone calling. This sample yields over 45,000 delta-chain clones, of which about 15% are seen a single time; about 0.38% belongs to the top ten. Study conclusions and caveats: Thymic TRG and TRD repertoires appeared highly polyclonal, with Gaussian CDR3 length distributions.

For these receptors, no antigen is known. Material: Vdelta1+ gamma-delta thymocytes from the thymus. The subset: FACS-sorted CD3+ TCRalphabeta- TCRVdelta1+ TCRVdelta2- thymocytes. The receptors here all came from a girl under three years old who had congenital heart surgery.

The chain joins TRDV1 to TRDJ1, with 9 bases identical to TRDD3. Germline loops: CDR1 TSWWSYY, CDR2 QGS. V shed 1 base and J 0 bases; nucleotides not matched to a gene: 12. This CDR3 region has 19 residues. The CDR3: CALGEPIGGIPLYTDKLIF. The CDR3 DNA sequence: TGTGCTCTTGGGGAACCAATAGGGGGGATACCCCTGTACACCGATAAACTCATCTTT.

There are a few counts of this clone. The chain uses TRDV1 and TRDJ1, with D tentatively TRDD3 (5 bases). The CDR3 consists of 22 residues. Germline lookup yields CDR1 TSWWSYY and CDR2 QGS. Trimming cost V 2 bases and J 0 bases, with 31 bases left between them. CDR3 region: CALGELSPLAVRGPDDTDKLIF. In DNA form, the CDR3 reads TGTGCTCTTGGGGAATTATCGCCCTTGGCAGTCCGGGGGCCGGATGACACCGATAAACTCATCTTT.